A selection of T cell receptor beta chains follows, all from one sample in a study of identical twins. TCRdb recomputed calls from the 5' RACE reads with MiXCR, one row per CDR3 protein. The sample shows about 690,000 distinct CDR3 sequences, around 6.1% of them seen only once. Sequenced sample: naive T cells sorted from blood. The receptors were sampled from a man in his late teens or twenties in good health. Each CDR3 is given with its conserved first and last residue. D genes are given only for firm matches. Some rows have no size entry. The others give once, few or many, or a class for an expanded clone.

clone size: NA
D gene: TRBD2
V gene: TRBV9
J gene: TRBJ2-1
CDR3 length: 16
CDR3 protein: CASSVAGGRADNEQFF
CDR3 DNA: TGTGCCAGCAGCGTAGCTGGCGGGAGGGCCGACAATGAGCAGTTCTTC

clone size: NA
D gene: NA
V gene: TRBV9
J gene: TRBJ2-2
CDR3 length: 15
CDR3 protein: CASSVDRLRAGELFF
CDR3 DNA: TGTGCCAGCAGCGTAGATCGACTAAGGGCCGGGGAGCTGTTTTTT

clone size: NA
D gene: NA
V gene: TRBV3-1
J gene: TRBJ1-1
CDR3 length: 14
CDR3 protein: CASSQEEGRTEAFF
CDR3 DNA: TGTGCCAGCAGCCAAGAAGAGGGTCGGACTGAAGCTTTCTTT

clone size: many
D gene: NA
V gene: TRBV6-2/TRBV6-3
J gene: TRBJ1-6
CDR3 length: 15
CDR3 protein: CASSYSGRGGTPLHF
CDR3 DNA: TGTGCCAGCAGTTACTCGGGACGTGGAGGAACACCCCTCCACTTT

clone size: many
D gene: NA
V gene: TRBV6-2/TRBV6-3
J gene: TRBJ2-7
CDR3 length: 13
CDR3 protein: CASSYGLNYEQYF
CDR3 DNA: TGTGCCAGCAGTTACGGCCTAAACTACGAGCAGTACTTC

clone size: few
D gene: TRBD2
V gene: TRBV20-1
J gene: TRBJ2-1
CDR3 length: 14
CDR3 protein: CSAIREGHYNEQFF
CDR3 DNA: TGCAGTGCCATCCGGGAGGGCCACTACAATGAGCAGTTCTTC

clone size: many
D gene: NA
V gene: TRBV28
J gene: TRBJ2-3
CDR3 length: 14
CDR3 protein: CASSLAGATDTQYF
CDR3 DNA: TGTGCCAGCAGTTTAGCGGGGGCCACAGATACGCAGTATTTT

clone size: few
D gene: NA
V gene: TRBV3-1
J gene: TRBJ1-3
CDR3 length: 16
CDR3 protein: CASSQGGRFSGNTIYF
CDR3 DNA: TGTGCCAGCAGCCAAGGTGGACGGTTCTCTGGAAACACCATATATTTT

clone size: few
D gene: NA
V gene: TRBV28
J gene: TRBJ2-6
CDR3 length: 16
CDR3 protein: CASSSPYSSGANVLTF
CDR3 DNA: TGTGCCAGCAGTTCACCATACAGTTCTGGGGCCAACGTCCTGACTTTC

clone size: many
D gene: NA
V gene: TRBV2
J gene: TRBJ2-1
CDR3 length: 17
CDR3 protein: CASSGTGLPSSYNEQFF
CDR3 DNA: TGTGCCAGCAGTGGTACGGGACTCCCGAGCTCCTACAATGAGCAGTTCTTC

clone size: few
D gene: TRBD2
V gene: TRBV28
J gene: TRBJ2-7
CDR3 length: 17
CDR3 protein: CASRGQLAGLNSYEQYF
CDR3 DNA: TGTGCCAGCAGAGGTCAACTAGCGGGCCTAAACTCCTACGAGCAGTACTTC

clone size: many
D gene: NA
V gene: TRBV7-2
J gene: TRBJ1-6
CDR3 length: 14
CDR3 protein: CASIDSLDNSPLHF
CDR3 DNA: TGTGCCAGCATCGACAGCCTTGACAATTCACCCCTCCACTTT

clone size: NA
D gene: TRBD1
V gene: TRBV12-3/TRBV12-4
J gene: TRBJ2-5
CDR3 length: 14
CDR3 protein: CASSTGTGLQTQYF
CDR3 DNA: TGTGCCAGCAGCACCGGGACAGGATTGCAGACCCAGTACTTC

clone size: NA
D gene: NA
V gene: TRBV14
J gene: TRBJ2-5
CDR3 length: 15
CDR3 protein: CASSQELGHQETQYF
CDR3 DNA: TGTGCCAGCAGCCAAGAATTAGGACATCAAGAGACCCAGTACTTC

clone size: NA
D gene: NA
V gene: TRBV28
J gene: TRBJ1-5
CDR3 length: 14
CDR3 protein: CASTPYQAGQPQHF
CDR3 DNA: TGTGCCAGCACTCCTTACCAGGCCGGTCAGCCCCAGCATTTT

clone size: many
D gene: NA
V gene: TRBV15
J gene: TRBJ1-1
CDR3 length: 14
CDR3 protein: CATSSDSGVAEAFF
CDR3 DNA: TGTGCCACCAGCAGCGATTCAGGGGTCGCTGAAGCTTTCTTT

clone size: NA
D gene: NA
V gene: TRBV5-1
J gene: TRBJ2-7
CDR3 length: 15
CDR3 protein: CASSQTRALVSGQYF
CDR3 DNA: TGCGCCAGCAGCCAGACCAGGGCCCTGGTTAGCGGGCAGTACTTC

clone size: many
D gene: NA
V gene: TRBV24-1
J gene: TRBJ2-3
CDR3 length: 12
CDR3 protein: CATTEPGTQQYF
CDR3 DNA: TGTGCCACCACCGAACCCGGGACCCAGCAGTATTTT

clone size: few
D gene: NA
V gene: TRBV12-3/TRBV12-4
J gene: TRBJ2-3
CDR3 length: 16
CDR3 protein: CASSLRLSQIPDTQYF
CDR3 DNA: TGTGCCAGCAGTTTGAGGCTATCCCAAATCCCAGATACGCAGTATTTT

clone size: many
D gene: NA
V gene: TRBV28
J gene: TRBJ2-1
CDR3 length: 12
CDR3 protein: CASSVQGWEQFF
CDR3 DNA: TGTGCCAGCAGTGTACAGGGTTGGGAGCAGTTCTTC

clone size: many
D gene: NA
V gene: TRBV29-1
J gene: TRBJ2-1
CDR3 length: 9
CDR3 protein: CSVQAKQFF
CDR3 DNA: TGCAGCGTTCAGGCTAAGCAGTTCTTC

clone size: NA
D gene: NA
V gene: TRBV27
J gene: TRBJ1-2
CDR3 length: 14
CDR3 protein: CASSFLQANYGHTF
CDR3 DNA: TGTGCCAGCAGTTTTTTACAGGCTAACTATGGCCACACCTTC